The present T cell receptor (beta chain) was sequenced within a study of blood T cell repertoires in COVID-19. Across the study: Specimens from acute and convalescent COVID-19 originated in the United States, Italy and Spain. Sources were T cells, B-cell-depleted T cells, or PBMCs; the material itself was cDNA or gDNA.

The CDR3 extends over 17 amino acids. CDR1 and CDR2 (germline): SQVTM, ANQGSEA. In the original processing: Nucleated cell number was recorded as an estimate derived from reference gene primer amplification. Some clones are missing from TCRdb's copy, which holds only in-frame ones; the method was immunoSEQ multiplex PCR. V, J and clone size reflect that table, while D and trimming were determined from the DNA. Of tens of thousands of clones in the sample, approximately 88% were seen once. The rearrangement links TRBV29-1 to TRBJ1-2, with 11 bases fitting TRBD1. The receptor was isolated from a man aged 60 to 75 with COVID-19, enrolled during active disease. Input material: peripheral blood. The CDR3 loop is CGRVVWTGGSRYYGYTF. The CDR3 DNA reads TGCGGCCGAGTGGTGTGGACAGGGGGCTCTAGGTACTATGGCTACACCTTC.